This T cell receptor beta chain originates from a study of Ad26.COV2.S vaccination and SARS-CoV-2 variants (dated by TCRdb to 2020 to 2022). Some background on the complete study: Vaccine-arm donors were drawn from COV1001, a multicentre, randomized, double-blind, placebo-controlled phase I-IIa trial of Ad26.COV2.S in healthy adults. Ad26.COV2.S was administered intramuscularly at a dose of 5x10^10 or 1x10^11 viral particles, either as one shot or as two shots given 56 days apart. Trial participants were randomized into five groups of five: low-dose or high-dose Ad26.COV2.S given once or twice, or placebo on both occasions. The TCR-sequenced set comprised around 32 samples: 19 Ad26.COV2.S vaccine recipients, 5 placebo recipients and 8 SARS-CoV-2 convalescent individuals. Investigators remained blinded to trial group allocation during experiments and outcome assessment. Sequencing of the TCRbeta repertoire served to evaluate the specificity and breadth of SARS-CoV-2-reactive T cell receptors following Ad26.COV2.S vaccination. What the work shows at the level of the full study, not this receptor alone: The authors noted that the TCR breadth and depth analyses may have underestimated total T cell responses. Vaccine and placebo recipients had comparable non-spike TCR breadth, which fits with the vaccine containing only spike. Substantial breadth of spike-specific CD8+ and CD4+ T cell responses was reported after vaccination. Compared with placebo recipients, Ad26.COV2.S recipients showed higher spike-specific TCR breadth (P = 0.0014). The study was not powered for comparison of responses between vaccine doses or regimens.

Regarding this clone: The target of this receptor is not known. No much larger clonotype is one base removed from it; base qualities were not supplied.

The immunoSEQ Assay was the method used to sequence TCRbeta CDR3 regions. After extraction, genomic DNA underwent amplification by bias-controlled multiplex PCR, followed by high-throughput sequencing. The paper's processing steps were these. To quantify the absolute abundance of every unique TCRbeta CDR3 region, sequences were collapsed and filtered. T cell fraction was estimated by normalization of TCRbeta template counts to usable DNA, with usable DNA being measured through amplification of reference genes present in all nucleated cells. Repertoire TCRs were annotated as SARS-CoV-2-specific when V gene, CDR3 amino acid sequence and J gene were exactly matched to a known reactive TCR set. The reference SARS-CoV-2 TCR set came from MIRA and was filtered for enrichment in COVID-19-positive ImmuneCODE repertoires, removing public or cross-reactive TCRs. Drawing on the MIRA antigens, annotated TCRs were analysed further at the level of specific ORF or position within ORF. Breadth was defined as annotated unique rearrangements over total unique productive rearrangements; depth was the summed frequency of those rearrangements. TCR breadth was compared between groups using two-sided Wilcoxon rank-sum tests. TCRdb obtained this table from immuneACCESS and retained in-frame rearrangements with V and J assigned. These tables miss some clones; where compared with another copy, unresolved V genes account for less than half of the shortfall, and the remainder is unexplained. The V and J calls and the clone size are those of that table, but D and trimming were determined from the DNA. A total of more than 350,000 clones appear in this sample, 80% to 95% of them only once. The leading ten clones occupy 10% to 15% of the sample.

From a lookup of the germline V gene (reference sequence), CDR1 and CDR2 are MNHEY and SMNVEV. V is reduced by 5 bases and J by 5 bases, leaving a spacing of 18 bases between them. Including cysteine and phenylalanine, the CDR3 has 15 amino acids. The sequence is cut down to CDR3 DNA, 45 bases in frame from base 1. Taken with the paper, the label for treatment or condition translates to: about 20 received Ad26.COV2.S at low or high dose, single or two shots; roughly five received placebo; per-sample allocation not given. Repertoires of vaccine and placebo recipients were sequenced from samples taken on day 63 after the first injection. Between 29 July and 7 August 2020, Cohort 1b enrolled some 25 adults aged 18-55 years at one site in Boston, USA. Ad26.COV2.S consisted of a replication-incompetent adenovirus type 26 vector by which a prefusion-stabilized SARS-CoV-2 spike protein from the original Wuhan strain was expressed.

The V gene is TRBV27 and the J gene is TRBJ1-2; no D segment can be confidently identified. Specimen: peripheral blood, collected in a trial of Ad26.COV2.S vaccine versus placebo. The receptor was derived from a person aged 18-65 years who received the Ad26.COV2.S COVID-19 vaccine or a placebo. Read as DNA, the sequence is TGTGCCAGCAGTCCCAGGACCGCCGAGGTTTATGGCTACACCTTC. It codes for CASSPRTAEVYGYTF.